This T cell receptor beta chain was retrieved from a study (dated by TCRdb to about 2016). This clonotype was detected only a few times. The target of this receptor is not known. No base-level quality is on record; no much larger clone is a single base apart. Library creation used RT-PCR. The reads were generated on an Illumina MiSeq. Starting from the raw public reads, TCRdb applied fastp trimming at Q25, assembled clones with MiXCR and retained in-frame beta chains. Rows merge per CDR3 protein into single entries with the most common DNA and genes. The sample has about 700,000 distinct CDR3 sequences on record, approximately 14% of them singletons. The top ten clones comprise roughly 3.9% of the sample. V loses 2 bases, J loses 5 bases, and the germline ends lie 7 bases apart. Sequences SGHTA (CDR1) and FQGNSA (CDR2) are obtained from the germline V gene. The CDR3 runs 14 amino acids, cysteine and phenylalanine included. Of the read, only the CDR3 DNA is kept; its 42 bases are in frame from base 1.

The source is a female donor in good health, serving as a healthy control. The sequenced material came from memory CD4+ T cells from blood. The chain is assembled from TRBV7-2 and TRBJ1-6; the D gene cannot be named for sure. The bases read TGTGCCAGCAGCTTAATGGGAAATAATTCACCCCTCCACTTT. This codes for CASSLMGNNSPLHF.